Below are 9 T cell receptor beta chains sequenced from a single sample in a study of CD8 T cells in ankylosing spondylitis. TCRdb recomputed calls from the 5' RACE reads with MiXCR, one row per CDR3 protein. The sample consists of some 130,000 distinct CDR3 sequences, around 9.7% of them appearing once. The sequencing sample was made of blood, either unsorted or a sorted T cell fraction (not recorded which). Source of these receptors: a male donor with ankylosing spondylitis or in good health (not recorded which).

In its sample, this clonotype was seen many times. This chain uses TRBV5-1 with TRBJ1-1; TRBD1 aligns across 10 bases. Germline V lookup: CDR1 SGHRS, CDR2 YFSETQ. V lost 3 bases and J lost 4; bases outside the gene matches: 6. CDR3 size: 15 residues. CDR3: CASSSGQGLGTEAFF. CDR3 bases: TGCGCCAGCAGCTCGGGACAGGGGCTGGGCACTGAAGCTTTCTTT. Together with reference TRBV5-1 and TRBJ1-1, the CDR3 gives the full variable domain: KAGVTQTPRYLIKTRGQQVTLSCSPISGHRSVSWYQQTPGQGLQFLFEYFSETQRNKGNFPGRFSGRQFSNSRSEMNVSTLELGDSALYLCASSSGQGLGTEAFFGQGTRLTVV.

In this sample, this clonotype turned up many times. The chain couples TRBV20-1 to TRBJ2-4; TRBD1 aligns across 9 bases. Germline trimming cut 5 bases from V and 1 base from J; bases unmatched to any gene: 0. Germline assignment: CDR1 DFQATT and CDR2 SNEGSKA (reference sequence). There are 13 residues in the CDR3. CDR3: CSADRGAKNIQYF. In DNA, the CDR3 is TGCAGTGCTGACAGGGGGGCCAAAAACATTCAGTACTTC.

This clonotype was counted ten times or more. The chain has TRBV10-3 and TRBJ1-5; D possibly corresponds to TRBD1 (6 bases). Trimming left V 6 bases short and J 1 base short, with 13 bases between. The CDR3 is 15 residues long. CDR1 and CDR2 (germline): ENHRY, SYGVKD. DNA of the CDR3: TGTGCCATCAGCCAGGGAGGGGGAAGCAATCAGCCCCAGCATTTT. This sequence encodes CAISQGGGSNQPQHF.

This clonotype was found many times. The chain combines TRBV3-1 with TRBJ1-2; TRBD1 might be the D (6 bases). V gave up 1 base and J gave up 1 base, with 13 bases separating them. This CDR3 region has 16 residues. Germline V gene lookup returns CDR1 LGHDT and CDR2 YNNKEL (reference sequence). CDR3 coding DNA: TGTGCCAGCAGCCAAGGCGGCAGGGGACTTAACTATGGCTACACCTTC. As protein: CASSQGGRGLNYGYTF.

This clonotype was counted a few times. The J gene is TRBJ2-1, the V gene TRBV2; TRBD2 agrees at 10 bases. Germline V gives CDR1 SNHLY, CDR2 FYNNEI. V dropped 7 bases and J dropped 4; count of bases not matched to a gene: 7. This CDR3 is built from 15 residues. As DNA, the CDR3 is TGTGCCAGCAAATTACTAGCGGGACTTTACAATGAGCAGTTCTTC. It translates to CASKLLAGLYNEQFF.

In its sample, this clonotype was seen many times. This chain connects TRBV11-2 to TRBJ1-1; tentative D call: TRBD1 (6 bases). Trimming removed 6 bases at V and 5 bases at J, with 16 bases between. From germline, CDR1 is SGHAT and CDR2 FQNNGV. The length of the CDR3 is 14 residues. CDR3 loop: CASRSQRRGTEAFF. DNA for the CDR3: TGTGCCAGCAGAAGTCAGAGGAGGGGGACTGAAGCTTTCTTT.

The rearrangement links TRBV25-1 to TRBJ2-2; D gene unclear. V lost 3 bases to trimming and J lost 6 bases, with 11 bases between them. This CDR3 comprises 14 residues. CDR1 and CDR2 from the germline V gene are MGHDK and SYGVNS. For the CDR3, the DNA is TGTGCCAGCAGTGACCGTTTAACGGCCGGGGAGCTGTTTTTT. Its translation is CASSDRLTAGELFF.

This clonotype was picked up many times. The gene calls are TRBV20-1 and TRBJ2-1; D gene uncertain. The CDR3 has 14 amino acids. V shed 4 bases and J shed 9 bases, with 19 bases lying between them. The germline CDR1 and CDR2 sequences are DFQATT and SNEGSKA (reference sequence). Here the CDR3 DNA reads TGCAGTGCTAATCCGCCACTCTTTAGCCGTGAGCAGTTCTTC. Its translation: CSANPPLFSREQFF.

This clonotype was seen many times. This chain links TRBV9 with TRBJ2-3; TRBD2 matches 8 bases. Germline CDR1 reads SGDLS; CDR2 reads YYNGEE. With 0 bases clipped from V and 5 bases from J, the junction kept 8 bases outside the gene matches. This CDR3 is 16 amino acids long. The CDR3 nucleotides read TGTGCCAGCAGCGTAGACCCTAGCGGGCAGATAGATACGCAGTATTTT. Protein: CASSVDPSGQIDTQYF.